The following is a T cell receptor (beta chain) sequence with its context. Its antigen remains unidentified. The data were obtained in a study of immune evolution from preneoplasia to lung adenocarcinoma. Study conclusions and caveats: Top clone frequencies peaked in normal lung, apparently declining through invasive adenocarcinoma.

The CDR3 covers 13 residues. V was clipped by 4 bases and J by 1 base, with 10 bases between them. The V gene's germline CDR1 is GTSNPN and CDR2 SVGIG (reference sequence). The method was immunoSEQ multiplex PCR; TCRdb's version includes in-frame clones alone and lacks a portion of them. Here the sample spans about 4,200 clones, roughly 79% being singletons. The clonotype comes from a person aged 70 to 85 with lung adenocarcinoma. Input material: FFPE adjacent normal lung tissue. V is TRBV30 and J is TRBJ1-1; no reliable D call. The CDR3: CAWNYRKNTEAFF. The CDR3 DNA is TGTGCCTGGAATTACAGAAAGAACACTGAAGCTTTCTTT.